This T cell receptor beta chain came from a study of T cell responses to AZD1222 COVID-19 vaccine. As for the study in general: Whether given at about 4 or about 12 weeks, second doses were pooled. General study findings and limits: Donors were chiefly white British, with a greater number of females, and clonal diversity was perhaps underestimated.

Germline CDR1 MDHEN, CDR2 SYDVKM. With 2 bases removed from V and 3 bases from J, the gap between germline ends came to 4 bases. There are 12 residues in the CDR3. Assay used: immunoSEQ multiplex PCR; TCRdb lists only in-frame clones, some missing. Of fewer than 150,000 clones listed, around 88% were seen once; the top ten hold roughly 3%. This clone has a handful of counts. Its antigen is as yet unknown. The receptor's source is an adult in good health. This specimen consisted of peripheral blood, obtained on day 0 of AZD1222 vaccination. The gene calls are TRBV28 and TRBJ2-5, with D unclear. The CDR3: CASSLGEETQYF. The CDR3 DNA sequence: TGTGCCAGCAGTTTAGGCGAAGAGACCCAGTACTTC.